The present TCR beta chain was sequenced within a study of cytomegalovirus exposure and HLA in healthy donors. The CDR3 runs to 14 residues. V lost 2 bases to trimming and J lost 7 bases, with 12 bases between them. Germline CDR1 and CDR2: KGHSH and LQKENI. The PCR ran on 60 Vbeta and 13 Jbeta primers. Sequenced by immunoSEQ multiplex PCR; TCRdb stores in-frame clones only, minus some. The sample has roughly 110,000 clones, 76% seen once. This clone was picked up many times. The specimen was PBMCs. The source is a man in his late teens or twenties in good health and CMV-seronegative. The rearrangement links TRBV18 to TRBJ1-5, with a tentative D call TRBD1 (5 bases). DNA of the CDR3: TGTGCCAGCTCACCAGCAGGGTTAGGCCAGCCCCAGCATTTT. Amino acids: CASSPAGLGQPQHF.